A single sample is the source of the 9 T cell receptor beta chains below, sequenced in a study of human T cells and chemical hapten exposure. In TCRdb, the 5' RACE reads were re-called with MiXCR into one record per CDR3 protein. The repertoire holds tens of thousands of distinct CDR3 sequences, with 15% to 20% as singletons. Someone pulled total RNA out of unfractionated whole blood. These receptors were taken from a female donor in good health.

In this sample, this clonotype turned up many times. CDR3: CASSSTGEAQPQHF. As DNA, the CDR3 is TGTGCCAGCAGCTCAACAGGGGAGGCGCAGCCCCAGCATTTT. This chain links TRBV7-9 with TRBJ1-5, with 7 bases that match TRBD1. Unmatched junction bases numbered 7, after V lost 4 bases and J lost 7 bases. This CDR3 region has 14 residues. Germline loops: CDR1 SEHNR, CDR2 FQNEAQ (reference sequence). The full variable domain, in which reference TRBV7-9 and TRBJ1-5 provide the parts outside the CDR3, is DTGVSQNPRHKITKRGQNVTFRCDPISEHNRLYWYRQTLGQGPEFLTYFQNEAQLEKSRLLSDRFSAERPKGSFSTLEIQRTEQGDSAMYLCASSSTGEAQPQHFGDGTRLSIL.

This chain uses TRBV9 with TRBJ1-1; D is possibly TRBD1 (5 bases). V was cut by 5 bases and J by 7 bases, with 12 bases left in between. The V gene's germline CDR1 is SGDLS and CDR2 YYNGEE. The length of the CDR3 is 12 residues. In DNA, the CDR3 is TGTGCCAGCAGTAATTCAGGGATTGAAGCTTTCTTT. The encoded protein is CASSNSGIEAFF.

The rearrangement links TRBV19 to TRBJ1-2; TRBD1 matches at 8 bases. This CDR3 comprises 16 residues. Losses at the gene ends were 4 bases for V and 4 bases for J; bases not matched to a gene: 11. Germline V gives CDR1 LNHDA, CDR2 SQIVND (reference sequence). The CDR3 DNA sequence: TGTGCCAGTAGTAAACGGACAGGGCCAACCACCTATGGCTACACCTTC. Its protein product is CASSKRTGPTTYGYTF.

This clonotype was detected only a few times. The chain uses TRBV5-5 and TRBJ1-6; D is perhaps TRBD1 (6 bases). The V end was cut by 1 base, the J end by 8 bases, with 16 bases between. Germline loops: CDR1 SGHKS, CDR2 YYEKEE (reference sequence). This CDR3 is built from 16 residues. CDR3 DNA: TGTGCCAGCAGCTTGAACAGGGCCGGTAGCGATTCACCCCTCCACTTT. Translation gives CASSLNRAGSDSPLHF.

The chain recombines TRBV6-1 with TRBJ2-1; 9 positions match TRBD2. This CDR3 contains 16 residues. V gave up 0 bases and J gave up 2 bases; unmatched junction bases: 2. Germline values: CDR1 MNHNS, CDR2 SASEGT. The CDR3 nucleotides are TGTGCCAGCAGTGAAGCGCGACTAGCGGCCTACAATGAGCAGTTCTTC. Encoded protein: CASSEARLAAYNEQFF.

This clonotype occurred a few times. J is TRBJ2-2 and V is TRBV24-1; D unclear. Trimming removed 1 base from V and 4 bases from J, with 9 bases in between. In germline, CDR1 is KGHDR, CDR2 SFDVKD. The CDR3 contains 15 residues. The CDR3 here is CATSDFPWGTGELFF. The CDR3 region has the DNA TGTGCCACCAGTGATTTCCCCTGGGGCACCGGGGAGCTGTTTTTT.

V and J are TRBV6-2 or TRBV6-3 and TRBJ1-1; 11 bases agree with TRBD1. Germline CDR1 and CDR2: MNHEY and SVGEGT. This CDR3 is 15 amino acids long. V lost 6 bases, J lost 6 bases, and 9 bases stayed unmatched. The CDR3 coding sequence is TGTGCCAGCAGGAGTCCCGGGACAGGGGGTCCTGAAGCTTTCTTT. This encodes CASRSPGTGGPEAFF.

This clonotype was detected only a few times. The chain couples TRBV5-1 to TRBJ2-1, with 15 positions matching TRBD2. The ends lost 4 bases at V and 8 bases at J; junction bases unmatched: 7. Germline V gives CDR1 SGHRS, CDR2 YFSETQ. The CDR3 totals 16 residues. For the CDR3, the DNA is TGCGCCAGCAGCCCTGGAGGACTAGCGGGGGGGGATGAGCAGTTCTTC. It encodes CASSPGGLAGGDEQFF.

Written as DNA, the CDR3 is TGCGCCAGCAGCTTGGGGTCGGGGGGGCCCGATACGCAGTATTTT. Translating gives CASSLGSGGPDTQYF. The chain has TRBV5-1 and TRBJ2-3, with 8 bases matching TRBD2. The length of the CDR3 is 15 residues. Germline trimming cut 0 bases from V and 6 bases from J; bases unmatched to any gene: 6. From germline, CDR1 is SGHRS and CDR2 YFSETQ. Based on the CDR3 plus reference TRBV5-1 and TRBJ2-3, the full variable domain is KAGVTQTPRYLIKTRGQQVTLSCSPISGHRSVSWYQQTPGQGLQFLFEYFSETQRNKGNFPGRFSGRQFSNSRSEMNVSTLELGDSALYLCASSLGSGGPDTQYFGPGTRLTVL.